Following are 27 T cell receptor beta chains from one sample sequenced in a study of cytomegalovirus exposure and HLA in healthy donors. Use of 60 Vbeta and 13 Jbeta primers characterized the PCR. The repertoire was sequenced with immunoSEQ multiplex PCR; TCRdb's copy has only in-frame clones and lacks some. The table shows 160,000 or so clones, with 70% to 80% occurring only once. The sequencing sample was made of PBMCs. The receptor set was obtained from a man between 35 and 55 years old in good health and CMV-seronegative.

J is TRBJ2-1 and V is TRBV28; D is possibly TRBD1 (5 bases). Germline-derived CDR1 and CDR2 are MDHEN and SYDVKM. This CDR3 contains 12 residues. The ends were cut back, 7 bases at V and 5 bases at J, with 9 bases in the middle. The CDR3 loop is CASNPGNNEQFF. The CDR3 nucleotides are TGTGCCAGCAACCCAGGGAACAATGAGCAGTTCTTC.

The chain links TRBV7-9 to TRBJ1-1; no reliable D call. Germline CDR1 and CDR2: SEHNR and FQNEAQ (reference sequence). Trimming took 6 bases from V and 1 from J, leaving 9 bases between them. The CDR3 has 13 residues. Written as DNA, the CDR3 is TGTGCCAGCAGTGTCGGAGAGAACACTGAAGCTTTCTTT. This sequence encodes CASSVGENTEAFF.

The rearrangement uses TRBV7-8 and TRBJ2-7, with D perhaps matching TRBD1 (5 bases). CDR3 size: 14 residues. Germline V gene data show CDR1 as SGHVS and CDR2 as FQNEAQ. Trimming pared 4 bases from V and 4 bases from J, leaving 14 bases between. CDR3 loop: CASSSLGQGYEQYF. The CDR3 DNA is TGTGCCAGCAGCTCCTTGGGGCAGGGATACGAGCAGTACTTC. Combining the CDR3 with reference TRBV7-8 and TRBJ2-7 gives the whole variable domain GAGVSQSPRYKVAKRGQDVALRCDPISGHVSLFWYQQALGQGPEFLTYFQNEAQLDKSGLPSDRFFAERPEGSVSTLKIQRTQQEDSAVYLCASSSLGQGYEQYFGPGTRLTVT.

The chain uses TRBV6-6 and TRBJ1-1; 7 bases map to TRBD1. The CDR3 is 15 amino acids. The ends lost 4 bases at V and 0 bases at J; junction bases unmatched: 5. Germline V CDR1 and CDR2: MNHNY, SVGAGI (reference sequence). The CDR3, as DNA: TGTGCCAGCAGTTCCGGACAGGCGATGAACACTGAAGCTTTCTTT. It yields the protein CASSSGQAMNTEAFF.

V is TRBV29-1 and J is TRBJ2-7; D ambiguous. The CDR3 contains 11 residues. V was pared by 5 bases and J by 3 bases, with 8 bases between. The germline V gene has CDR1 SQVTM and CDR2 ANQGSEA. This chain's CDR3 is CSVLESYEQYF. The CDR3 DNA follows: TGCAGCGTTCTGGAGAGCTACGAGCAGTACTTC.

The rearrangement uses TRBV19 and TRBJ2-6; 7 bases are shared with TRBD1. CDR3 length: 17 amino acids. Germline V lookup: CDR1 LNHDA, CDR2 SQIVND (reference sequence). Trimming cost V 4 bases and J 0 bases; bases outside gene matches: 6. Here the CDR3 DNA reads TGTGCCAGTAGTAAGGGGGCCCGGACCTCTGGGGCCAACGTCCTGACTTTC. Its protein is CASSKGARTSGANVLTF.

The V call is TRBV5-6, the J call TRBJ2-1; 8 bases are a match to TRBD2. Germline values: CDR1 SGHDT, CDR2 YYEEEE. The CDR3 sequence is 17 residues long. J lost 4 bases, V lost 0 bases, and 9 bases had no gene match. The CDR3 protein is CASSLAVVTSVYNEQFF. In DNA form, the CDR3 reads TGTGCCAGCAGCTTGGCCGTAGTGACTAGCGTGTACAATGAGCAGTTCTTC.

CDR3 protein: CASSQEPAGGLNEQYF. The DNA for the CDR3 is TGCGCCAGCAGCCAAGAACCAGCGGGGGGGCTCAACGAGCAGTACTTC. The chain couples TRBV4-3 to TRBJ2-7; TRBD2 matches 10 bases. V shed 0 bases, J shed 5 bases, and the junction held 7 bases outside the gene matches. The germline gives CDR1 LGHNA, CDR2 YSLEER. The CDR3 contains 16 residues.

The V and J genes are TRBV29-1 and TRBJ1-2; D uncertain. This CDR3 is 14 amino acids long. V was clipped by 2 bases and J by 2 bases, with 12 bases between them. Germline V gene data show CDR1 as SQVTM and CDR2 as ANQGSEA. The CDR3 nucleotides are TGCAGCGTTGAAAGTAACCGTCGGAACTATGGCTACACCTTC. Its protein product is CSVESNRRNYGYTF.

This chain connects TRBV5-1 to TRBJ1-2, with TRBD1 matching over 9 bases. V gave up 0 bases and J gave up 8 bases; unmatched junction bases: 8. This CDR3 has 15 residues. Germline V gene sequence: CDR1 SGHRS, CDR2 YFSETQ. CDR3 bases: TGCGCCAGCAGCTTGGACCCGGGACAGGGTATCGGCTACACCTTC. Residues: CASSLDPGQGIGYTF.

This clone was detected only a few times. The chain has TRBV5-1 and TRBJ2-3; D is uncertain. Germline-derived CDR1 and CDR2 are SGHRS and YFSETQ. The CDR3 consists of 13 residues. Trimming took off 5 bases at V and 5 bases at J, with 12 bases between the two ends. The CDR3, as DNA: TGCGCCAGCAGACCGACATTGGGAGATACGCAGTATTTT. It translates to CASRPTLGDTQYF.

This clone appeared once. V and J are TRBV25-1 and TRBJ1-5, with unresolved D. This CDR3 comprises 12 residues. Germline CDR1 MGHDK, CDR2 SYGVNS. Trimming shortened V by 11 bases and J by 6 bases, and 14 bases separated the two germline ends. As DNA, the CDR3 is TGTGCCTCCGGAGGAGGCAGTCAGCCCCAGCATTTT. Its translation is CASGGGSQPQHF.

The chain couples TRBV28 to TRBJ1-2; 8 positions match TRBD1. V dropped 6 bases and J dropped 7; count of bases not matched to a gene: 7. The CDR3 has 13 residues. Germline V gene lookup returns CDR1 MDHEN and CDR2 SYDVKM. The CDR3 coding sequence is TGTGCCAGCAGCAATGACAGGGGAAGTGGCTACACCTTC. Protein product: CASSNDRGSGYTF.

The chain employs TRBV7-9 and TRBJ1-4, with D unclear. Germline CDR1 SEHNR, CDR2 FQNEAQ (reference sequence). This CDR3 is 14 amino acids long. V lost 3 bases and J lost 8, with 13 bases in between. Written as DNA, the CDR3 is TGTGCCAGCAGCTTGGGAGGACCCGGGGAAAAACTGTTTTTT. The encoded protein is CASSLGGPGEKLFF.

In this sample, this clone turned up a few times. The J gene is TRBJ1-2, the V gene TRBV6-5, with D unclear. V lost 4 bases, J lost 3 bases, and 12 bases lay in between. There are 14 residues in the CDR3. From germline, CDR1 is MNHEY and CDR2 SVGAGI. CDR3 sequence: CASSFRGGDYGYTF. CDR3 coding DNA: TGTGCCAGCAGTTTCCGGGGTGGGGACTATGGCTACACCTTC.

This sequence joins TRBV21-1 and TRBJ1-6; TRBD1 reflects the table's D call only, with no check against the DNA. TRBV21-1 has pseudogene status. The CDR3 runs to 13 residues. The CDR3 sequence is CASSHTPNSPLHF. The CDR3 DNA reads TGTGCCAGCAGCCACACCCCAAATTCACCCCTCCACTTT.

This sequence joins TRBV6-5 and TRBJ1-1, with D possibly being TRBD1 (5 bases). This CDR3 has 13 residues. Trimming removed 8 bases from V and 2 bases from J, with 12 bases in between. Germline V lookup: CDR1 MNHEY, CDR2 SVGAGI. The CDR3, as DNA: TGTGCCAGCGTTAACAGGATAAACACTGAAGCTTTCTTT. Residues: CASVNRINTEAFF.

The V and J genes are TRBV29-1 and TRBJ1-1; D perhaps matches TRBD1 (5 bases). V was cut by 4 bases and J by 3 bases, with 18 bases left in between. This CDR3 is built from 15 residues. The germline CDR1 and CDR2 sequences are SQVTM and ANQGSEA. CDR3 amino acids: CSVVRAPGGDTEAFF. The CDR3 coding sequence is TGCAGCGTTGTCCGGGCCCCGGGGGGGGACACTGAAGCTTTCTTT.

This clone showed up just a few times. The rearrangement uses TRBV6-1 and TRBJ1-3; D gene uncertain. CDR1 and CDR2 (germline): MNHNS, SASEGT. This CDR3 comprises 11 residues. With 10 bases removed from V and 9 bases from J, the gap between germline ends came to 13 bases. CDR3 region: CATDGGGTIYF. The CDR3 DNA is TGTGCCACGGATGGAGGCGGCACCATATATTTT.

This chain uses TRBV30 with TRBJ2-5; a possible D gene is TRBD2 (5 bases). Germline-derived CDR1 and CDR2 are GTSNPN and SVGIG (reference sequence). V dropped 5 bases and J dropped 3 bases, with 10 bases sitting between them. The CDR3 is 12 residues long. The CDR3 reads CAWGRAKETQYF. The DNA for the CDR3 is TGTGCCTGGGGGCGGGCCAAAGAGACCCAGTACTTC.

The chain carries TRBV5-1 and TRBJ1-5, with a weak D call TRBD1 (5 bases). Per germline, CDR1 SGHRS and CDR2 YFSETQ. CDR3 size: 18 residues. Trimming shortened V by 2 bases and J by 0 bases, and 18 bases separated the two germline ends. As DNA, the CDR3 is TGCGCCAGCAGCTTCCCTATCATTAGGGGTGATAGCAATCAGCCCCAGCATTTT. Residues: CASSFPIIRGDSNQPQHF. The full variable domain, rest sourced from reference TRBV5-1 and TRBJ1-5, is KAGVTQTPRYLIKTRGQQVTLSCSPISGHRSVSWYQQTPGQGLQFLFEYFSETQRNKGNFPGRFSGRQFSNSRSEMNVSTLELGDSALYLCASSFPIIRGDSNQPQHFGDGTRLSIL.

V and J are TRBV7-9 and TRBJ2-7, with a tentative D call TRBD2 (5 bases). The V end was cut by 3 bases, the J end by 5 bases, with 11 bases between. Germline lookup yields CDR1 SEHNR and CDR2 FQNEAQ (reference sequence). The CDR3 is 13 residues long. Here the CDR3 DNA reads TGTGCCAGCAGCTTGGTGGGAGCGGACGAGCAGTACTTC. Translating gives CASSLVGADEQYF.

The V and J genes are TRBV15 and TRBJ2-5; D is perhaps TRBD2 (5 bases). In germline, CDR1 is LNHNV, CDR2 YYDKDF (reference sequence). Between the trimmed V and J ends, which lost 1 base and 5 bases, there was a span of 14 bases. This CDR3 region has 15 residues. CDR3 coding DNA: TGTGCCACCAGCAGAGGAATAGGGCCGGGGGAGACCCAGTACTTC. As protein: CATSRGIGPGETQYF. The full variable domain, its missing parts supplied by reference TRBV15 and TRBJ2-5, is DAMVIQNPRYQVTQFGKPVTLSCSQTLNHNVMYWYQQKSSQAPKLLFHYYDKDFNNEADTPDNFQSRRPNTSFCFLDIRSPGLGDTAMYLCATSRGIGPGETQYFGPGTRLLVL.

The chain carries TRBV6-1 and TRBJ2-1, with 10 positions matching TRBD2. The CDR3 is made up of 15 amino acids. Germline V gene data show CDR1 as MNHNS and CDR2 as SASEGT. V gave up 3 bases and J gave up 6 bases; unmatched junction bases: 5. CDR3 sequence (DNA): TGTGCCAGCAGTGATCACCTAGCGGGGGCCAATGAGCAGTTCTTC. Residues: CASSDHLAGANEQFF.

The gene calls are TRBV7-3 and TRBJ1-2, with unresolved D. The CDR3 has 14 residues. The V gene lost 4 bases and the J gene lost 5 bases, with 14 bases spanning the gap. Germline V lookup: CDR1 SGHTA, CDR2 FQGTGA. The CDR3 is CASSSRTGDYGYTF. The CDR3 bases are TGTGCCAGCAGCTCAAGGACCGGGGATTATGGCTACACCTTC. The whole variable domain, filled in from reference TRBV7-3 and TRBJ1-2, reads GAGVSQTPSNKVTEKGKYVELRCDPISGHTALYWYRQSLGQGPEFLIYFQGTGAADDSGLPNDRFFAVRPEGSVSTLKIQRTERGDSAVYLCASSSRTGDYGYTFGSGTRLTVV.

The J gene is TRBJ1-1, the V gene TRBV2; D not resolved. Germline values: CDR1 SNHLY, CDR2 FYNNEI. The CDR3 covers 12 residues. V was cut by 4 bases and J by 4 bases, with 7 bases left in between. The CDR3 here is CASSGWSTEAFF. CDR3 bases: TGTGCCAGCAGTGGCTGGAGCACTGAAGCTTTCTTT.

This clone was counted a single time. The junction departs from germline at one end; a sequencing error may be responsible. V is TRBV7-9 and J is TRBJ2-1; 7 bases line up with TRBD2. Germline V lookup: CDR1 SEHNR, CDR2 FQNEAQ (reference sequence). This CDR3 is built from 13 residues. The CDR3 reads CSSSLALADEQFF. In DNA form, the CDR3 reads TGTTCCAGCAGCTTAGCTCTAGCGGATGAGCAGTTCTTC.